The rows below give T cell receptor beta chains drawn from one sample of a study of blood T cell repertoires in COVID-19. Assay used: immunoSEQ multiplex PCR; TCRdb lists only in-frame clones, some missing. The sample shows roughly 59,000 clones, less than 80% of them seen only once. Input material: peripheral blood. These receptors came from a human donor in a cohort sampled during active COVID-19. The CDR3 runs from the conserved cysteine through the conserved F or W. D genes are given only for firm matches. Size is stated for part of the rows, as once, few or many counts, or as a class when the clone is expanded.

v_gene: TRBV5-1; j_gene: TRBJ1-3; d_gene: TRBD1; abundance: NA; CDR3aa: CASSRQGLGENTIYF; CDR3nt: TGCGCCAGCAGCCGACAGGGGCTCGGGGAAAACACCATATATTTT
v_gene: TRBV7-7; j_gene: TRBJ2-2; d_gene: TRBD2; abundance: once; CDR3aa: CASSLRWGPGGTAGELFF; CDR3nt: TGTGCCAGCAGCCTAAGGTGGGGGCCGGGGGGGACGGCCGGGGAGCTGTTTTTT
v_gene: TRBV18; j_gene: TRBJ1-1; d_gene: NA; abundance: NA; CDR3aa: CASSPGHLLADTEAFF; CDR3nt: TGTGCCAGCTCACCGGGACACTTGCTTGCGGACACTGAAGCTTTCTTT
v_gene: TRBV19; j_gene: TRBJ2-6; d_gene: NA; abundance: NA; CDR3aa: CASSKRQAGANVLTF; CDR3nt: TGTGCCAGTAGTAAGCGGCAAGCCGGGGCCAACGTCCTGACTTTC
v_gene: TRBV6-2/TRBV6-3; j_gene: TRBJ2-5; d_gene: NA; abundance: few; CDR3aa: CASSYSGEWKTQYF; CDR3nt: TGTGCCAGCAGTTACTCTGGGGAGTGGAAGACCCAGTACTTC
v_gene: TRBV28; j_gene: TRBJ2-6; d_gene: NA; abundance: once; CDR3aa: CASTGSGANVLTF; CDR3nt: TGTGCCAGCACGGGCTCTGGGGCCAACGTCCTGACTTTC
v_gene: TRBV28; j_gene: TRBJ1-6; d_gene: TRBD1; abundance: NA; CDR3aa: CASSLGQGVGSPLHF; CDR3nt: TGTGCCAGCAGCCTGGGACAGGGGGTCGGATCACCCCTCCACTTT
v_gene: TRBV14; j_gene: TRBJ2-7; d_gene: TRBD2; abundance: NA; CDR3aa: CASSQDPGRAYEQYF; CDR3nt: TGTGCCAGCAGCCAAGATCCCGGGAGGGCCTACGAGCAGTACTTC
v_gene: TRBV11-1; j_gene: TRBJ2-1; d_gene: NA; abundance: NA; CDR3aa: CASSSDPGVYNEQFF; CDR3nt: TGTGCCAGCAGCTCAGATCCCGGAGTTTACAATGAGCAGTTCTTC
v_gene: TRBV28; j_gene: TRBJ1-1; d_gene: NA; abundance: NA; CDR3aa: CASRSGGTEAFF; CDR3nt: TGTGCCAGCCGCTCGGGGGGGACTGAAGCTTTCTTT
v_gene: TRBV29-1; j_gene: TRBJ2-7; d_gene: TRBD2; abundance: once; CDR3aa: CSAQGTSPPYEQYF; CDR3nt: TGCAGCGCCCAAGGGACTAGCCCACCCTACGAGCAGTACTTC
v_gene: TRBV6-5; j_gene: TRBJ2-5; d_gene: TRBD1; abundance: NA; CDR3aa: CASSYFGQGWETQYF; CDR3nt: TGTGCCAGCAGTTACTTCGGACAGGGCTGGGAGACCCAGTACTTC
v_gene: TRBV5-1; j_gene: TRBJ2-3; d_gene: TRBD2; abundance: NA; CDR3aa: CASSVGTSGRSTDTQYF; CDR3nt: TGCGCCAGCAGCGTGGGGACTAGCGGGCGGAGCACAGATACGCAGTATTTT
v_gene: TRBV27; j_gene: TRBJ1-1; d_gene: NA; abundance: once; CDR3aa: CASSLEGRNTEAFF; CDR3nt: TGTGCCAGCAGTTTGGAGGGAAGGAACACTGAAGCTTTCTTT
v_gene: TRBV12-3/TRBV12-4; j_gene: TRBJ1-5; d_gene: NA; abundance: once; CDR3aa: CASRYGGNQPQHF; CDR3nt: TGTGCCAGCAGGTACGGGGGCAATCAGCCCCAGCATTTT
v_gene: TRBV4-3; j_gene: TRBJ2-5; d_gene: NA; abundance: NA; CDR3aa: CASSQDFAGQETQYF; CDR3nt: TGCGCCAGCAGCCAAGATTTTGCGGGCCAAGAGACCCAGTACTTC
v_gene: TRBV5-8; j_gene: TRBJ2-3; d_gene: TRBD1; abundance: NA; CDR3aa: CASIPDRGLADTQYF; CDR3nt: TGTGCCAGCATACCCGACAGGGGGCTAGCGGATACGCAGTATTTT
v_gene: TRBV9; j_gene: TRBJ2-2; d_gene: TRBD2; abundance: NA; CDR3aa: CASSVGLARNTGELFF; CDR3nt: TGTGCCAGCAGCGTAGGACTAGCGCGGAACACCGGGGAGCTGTTTTTT
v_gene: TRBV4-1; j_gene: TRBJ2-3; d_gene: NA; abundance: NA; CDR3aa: CASSQVGEYTQYF; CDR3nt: TGCGCCAGCAGCCAAGTCGGGGAATATACGCAGTATTTT
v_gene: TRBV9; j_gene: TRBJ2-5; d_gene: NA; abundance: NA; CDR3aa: CASSERGQFGETQYF; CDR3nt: TGTGCCAGCAGCGAGAGAGGACAGTTCGGTGAGACCCAGTACTTC
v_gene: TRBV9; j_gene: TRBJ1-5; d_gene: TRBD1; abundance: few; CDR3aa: CASSVEGGLEPQHF; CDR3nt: TGTGCCAGCAGCGTAGAAGGGGGCTTGGAGCCCCAGCATTTT
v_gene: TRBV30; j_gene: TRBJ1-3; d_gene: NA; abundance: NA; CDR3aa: CAWTKQSHGNTIYF; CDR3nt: TGTGCCTGGACAAAACAGTCCCATGGAAACACCATATATTTT
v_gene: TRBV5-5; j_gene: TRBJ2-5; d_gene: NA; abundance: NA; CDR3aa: CASSLQGGQETQYF; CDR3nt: TGTGCCAGCAGCCTCCAGGGGGGCCAAGAGACCCAGTACTTC
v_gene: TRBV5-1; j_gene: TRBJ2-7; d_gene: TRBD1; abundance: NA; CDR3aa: CASSTGQVPYEQYF; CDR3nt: TGCGCCAGCAGCACGGGACAGGTCCCCTACGAGCAGTACTTC
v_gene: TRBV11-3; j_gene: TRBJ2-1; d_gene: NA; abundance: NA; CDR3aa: CASSLGRGSPYNEQFF; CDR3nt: TGTGCCAGCAGCTTAGGGCGGGGAAGCCCCTACAATGAGCAGTTCTTC
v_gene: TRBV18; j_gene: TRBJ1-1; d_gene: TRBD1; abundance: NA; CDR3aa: CASSRTSTQGASTNTEAFF; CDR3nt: TGTGCCAGCTCACGAACTTCCACTCAGGGGGCTTCTACGAACACTGAAGCTTTCTTT
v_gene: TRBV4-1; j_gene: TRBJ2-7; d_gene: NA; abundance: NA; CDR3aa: CASSQERDAGRASYEQYF; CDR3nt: TGCGCCAGCAGCCAGGAACGAGATGCGGGACGGGCCTCCTACGAGCAGTACTTC
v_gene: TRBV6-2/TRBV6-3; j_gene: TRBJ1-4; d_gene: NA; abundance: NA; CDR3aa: CASSYSNNEKLFF; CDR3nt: TGTGCCAGCAGTTACAGCAACAATGAAAAACTGTTTTTT
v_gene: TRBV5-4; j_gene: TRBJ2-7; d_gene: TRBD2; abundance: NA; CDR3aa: CASSLRLAGLYEQYF; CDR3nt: TGTGCCAGCAGCTTGCGACTAGCGGGCCTTTACGAGCAGTACTTC
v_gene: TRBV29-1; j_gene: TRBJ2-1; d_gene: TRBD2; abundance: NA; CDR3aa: CSVEGGTTGTSGEGYNEQFF; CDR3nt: TGCAGCGTTGAAGGGGGGACAACCGGGACTAGCGGCGAAGGGTACAATGAGCAGTTCTTC
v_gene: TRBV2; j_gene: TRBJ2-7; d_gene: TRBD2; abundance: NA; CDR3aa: CASGGATSGDYEQYF; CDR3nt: TGTGCCAGCGGAGGAGCGACTAGCGGGGACTACGAGCAGTACTTC
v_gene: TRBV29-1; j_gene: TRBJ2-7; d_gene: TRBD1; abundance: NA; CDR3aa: CSVDSQGASEQYF; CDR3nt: TGCAGCGTTGACAGTCAGGGGGCCTCAGAGCAGTACTTC
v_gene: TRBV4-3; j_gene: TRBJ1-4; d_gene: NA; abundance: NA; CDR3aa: CASSQEWGRASNEKLFF; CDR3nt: TGCGCCAGCAGCCAAGAGTGGGGCAGGGCTTCAAATGAAAAACTGTTTTTT
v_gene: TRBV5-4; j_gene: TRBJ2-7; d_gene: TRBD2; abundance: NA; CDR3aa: CASSLVGSGSSEQYF; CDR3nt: TGTGCCAGCAGCCTGGTAGGTAGCGGGAGTAGTGAGCAGTACTTC
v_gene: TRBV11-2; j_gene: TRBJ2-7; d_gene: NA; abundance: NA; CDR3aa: CASSLDRRGLRQYF; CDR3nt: TGTGCCAGCAGCTTAGATCGTCGGGGGTTGAGGCAGTACTTC
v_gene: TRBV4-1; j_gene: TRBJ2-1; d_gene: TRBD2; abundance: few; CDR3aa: CASSPTSGAYNEQFF; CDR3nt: TGCGCCAGCAGCCCAACTAGCGGGGCCTACAATGAGCAGTTCTTC
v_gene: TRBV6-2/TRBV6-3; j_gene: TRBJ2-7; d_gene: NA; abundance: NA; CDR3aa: CASTPPSTGDYEQYF; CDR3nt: TGTGCCAGCACCCCCCCGTCCACCGGGGACTACGAGCAGTACTTC
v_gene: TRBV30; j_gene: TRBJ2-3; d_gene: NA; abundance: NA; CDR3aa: CAWSGTSLDTQYF; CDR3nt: TGTGCCTGGAGTGGGACTTCGCTGGATACGCAGTATTTT
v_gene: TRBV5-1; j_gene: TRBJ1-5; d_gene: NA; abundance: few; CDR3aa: CASSLGTDPFNQPQHF; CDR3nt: TGCGCCAGCAGCTTGGGGACAGATCCCTTCAATCAGCCCCAGCATTTT
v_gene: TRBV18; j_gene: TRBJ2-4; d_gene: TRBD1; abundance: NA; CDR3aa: CASSEQGAPGNIQYF; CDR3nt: TGTGCCAGCTCAGAACAGGGGGCGCCTGGGAACATTCAGTACTTC
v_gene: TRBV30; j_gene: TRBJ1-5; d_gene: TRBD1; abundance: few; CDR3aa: CAWSGGQGNQPQHF; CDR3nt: TGTGCCTGGAGTGGAGGACAGGGGAATCAGCCCCAGCATTTT
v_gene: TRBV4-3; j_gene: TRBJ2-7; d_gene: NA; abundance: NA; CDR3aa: CASSQGIAASSSYEQYF; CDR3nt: TGCGCCAGCAGCCAAGGGATTGCAGCGTCGAGCTCCTACGAGCAGTACTTC
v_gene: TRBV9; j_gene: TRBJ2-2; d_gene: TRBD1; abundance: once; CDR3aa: CASSVEGTVGTGELFF; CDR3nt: TGTGCCAGCAGCGTAGAAGGGACAGTTGGGACCGGGGAGCTGTTTTTT
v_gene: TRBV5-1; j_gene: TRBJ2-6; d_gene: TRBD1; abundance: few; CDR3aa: CASSLRTGGRSGANVLTF; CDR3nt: TGCGCCAGCAGCTTGCGAACAGGGGGCCGCTCTGGGGCCAACGTCCTGACTTTC
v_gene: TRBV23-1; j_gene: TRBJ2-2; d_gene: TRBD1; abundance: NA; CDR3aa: CASSQSTGTGGRAGELFF; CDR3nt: TGCGCCAGCAGTCAATCGACAGGGACAGGGGGTAGAGCCGGGGAGCTGTTTTTT
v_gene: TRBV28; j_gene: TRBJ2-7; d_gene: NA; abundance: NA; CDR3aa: CAPTWGRSLPYEQYF; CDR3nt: TGTGCCCCTACATGGGGGAGGTCCCTCCCCTACGAGCAGTACTTC